One and the same sample provided the 8 T cell receptor beta chains below, sequenced in a study of blood T cell repertoires in COVID-19 (dated by TCRdb to 2019 to 2021). The library was made by the immunoSEQ multiplex PCR assay. Entries here come from immuneACCESS through TCRdb and include only in-frame sequences with V and J called. Some clones fail to appear in such tables; in the studies checked, an unresolved V gene covers under half of the shortfall, and the cause of the remainder is unknown. The sample yields about 180,000 clones; 70% to 90% were counted once. The ten largest clones add up to about 4.1% of the sample. Sequencing used peripheral blood. The receptors derive from a woman aged 25 to 39 with acute or convalescent COVID-19.

The rearrangement links TRBV28 to TRBJ1-1, with 7 positions matching TRBD1. Trimming removed 7 bases from V and 0 bases from J; junction bases left unmatched: 5. CDR1 is MDHEN and CDR2 is SYDVKM in the germline V gene. The CDR3 is 14 residues long. The DNA for the CDR3 is TGTGCCAGCACATCGACAGGGTTGAACACTGAAGCTTTCTTT. Residues: CASTSTGLNTEAFF.

V gene TRBV27 combines with J gene TRBJ1-1; unclear D gene. The CDR3 has 11 amino acids. Deletions cut 5 bases from V and 1 base from J, with 2 bases between. CDR1 MNHEY and CDR2 SMNVEV come from the germline V gene (reference sequence). Here the CDR3 DNA reads TGTGCCAGCAGTCAGAACACTGAAGCTTTCTTT. Translating gives CASSQNTEAFF.

The chain employs TRBV6-1 and TRBJ1-2, with D perhaps TRBD1 (5 bases). CDR3 length: 15 residues. Germline CDR1 MNHNS, CDR2 SASEGT. Trimming removed 1 base at V and 4 bases at J, with 13 bases between. This chain's CDR3 is CASSEGMGPTYGYTF. In DNA, the CDR3 is TGTGCCAGCAGTGAAGGGATGGGGCCCACCTATGGCTACACCTTC.

The chain is built from TRBV4-1 and TRBJ1-2; tentative D call: TRBD1 (6 bases). CDR3 length: 17 amino acids. Trimming took 0 bases from V and 7 from J, leaving 21 bases between them. Per the germline V gene, CDR1 is MGHRA and CDR2 is YSYEKL. Here the CDR3 reads CASSQDKIGGIIGGYTF. In nucleotides, the CDR3 is TGCGCCAGCAGCCAAGATAAGATAGGGGGAATTATTGGTGGCTACACCTTC.

J is TRBJ2-7 and V is TRBV9; a possible D gene is TRBD1 (6 bases). The CDR3 loop spans 14 amino acids. V was clipped by 0 bases and J by 3 bases, with 10 bases between them. Germline assignment: CDR1 SGDLS and CDR2 YYNGEE. The CDR3 coding sequence is TGTGCCAGCAGCGTAGGTGGGGGCTTCTACGAGCAGTACTTC. Its protein is CASSVGGGFYEQYF.

The chain employs TRBV6-1 and TRBJ2-5, with a weak D call TRBD2 (5 bases). V shed 4 bases and J shed 1 base, with 10 bases lying between them. The germline V gene encodes CDR1 MNHNS and CDR2 SASEGT. The CDR3 loop spans 14 amino acids. CDR3 in amino acids: CASSGAGGQETQYF. The CDR3 DNA reads as TGTGCCAGCAGTGGAGCAGGAGGCCAAGAGACCCAGTACTTC.

The rearrangement joins TRBV29-1 to TRBJ1-4; no firm D call. Trimming removed 6 bases at V and 5 bases at J, with 7 bases between. From germline, CDR1 is SQVTM and CDR2 ANQGSEA. The CDR3 has 11 residues. CDR3 loop: CSVHKNEKLFF. The CDR3 nucleotides read TGCAGCGTACACAAGAATGAAAAACTGTTTTTT.

This clone was seen only once. The rearrangement uses TRBV6-7 and TRBJ2-5; TRBD1 agrees at 7 bases. TRBV6-7 is recorded as an ORF, its role being uncertain. This CDR3 has 14 amino acids. J lost 5 bases, V lost 2 bases, and 5 bases had no gene match. In DNA, the CDR3 is TGTGCCAGCAGTTACACGACAGGGAATGAGACCCAGTACTTC. Its protein product is CASSYTTGNETQYF.